Listed below are T cell receptor beta chains from one sample, sequenced in a study of cytomegalovirus exposure and HLA in healthy donors. Produced via immunoSEQ multiplex PCR; TCRdb's table is partial and in-frame only. This repertoire shows about 120,000 clones, around 63% found once; its top ten account for more than 8%. The specimen was PBMCs. The receptors originated from a man in his forties or fifties in good health and CMV-seropositive. Both conserved end residues are part of each CDR3. D genes are given only for firm matches. Size is stated for part of the rows, as once, few or many counts, or as a class when the clone is expanded.

.	TRBV29-1	.	TRBJ2-1	CSVDNAVGGSSYNEQFF	TGCAGCGTTGACAATGCGGTCGGGGGTAGCTCCTACAATGAGCAGTTCTTC
.	TRBV27	.	TRBJ2-1	CASSLSKGGNEQFF	TGTGCCAGCAGTTTATCGAAAGGAGGGAATGAGCAGTTCTTC
TRBD1	TRBV6-1	.	TRBJ2-7	CASSTTGDWVEQYF	TGTGCCAGCAGTACGACAGGGGATTGGGTCGAGCAGTACTTC
TRBD2	TRBV10-1	.	TRBJ2-2	CASSDLAGAFGGELFF	TGCGCCAGCAGTGACCTAGCGGGGGCCTTTGGCGGGGAGCTGTTTTTT
TRBD2	TRBV5-4	once	TRBJ2-5	CASSTGGTSPQETQYF	TGTGCCAGCAGCACGGGTGGGACTAGCCCGCAAGAGACCCAGTACTTC
.	TRBV6-1	.	TRBJ2-3	CASSERAADTQYF	TGTGCCAGCAGTGAGAGAGCCGCAGATACGCAGTATTTT
.	TRBV4-3	.	TRBJ2-7	CASSPTSLGEQYF	TGCGCCAGCAGCCCGACCTCCCTAGGAGAGCAGTACTTC
TRBD1	TRBV19	.	TRBJ1-5	CATKRGQGTGQPQHF	TGTGCCACTAAACGGGGACAGGGGACGGGTCAGCCCCAGCATTTT
TRBD1	TRBV14	.	TRBJ1-1	CASSPNRGSAEAFF	TGTGCCAGCAGCCCCAACAGGGGGTCAGCTGAAGCTTTCTTT
.	TRBV5-6	.	TRBJ2-5	CASSLISGGETQYF	TGTGCCAGCAGCTTAATATCCGGCGGTGAGACCCAGTACTTC
.	TRBV29-1	.	TRBJ1-1	CSAGQGVNTEAFF	TGCAGCGCCGGGCAAGGGGTAAACACTGAAGCTTTCTTT
.	TRBV27	.	TRBJ2-1	CASSLEAEGYNEQFF	TGTGCCAGCAGTTTAGAAGCGGAGGGGTACAATGAGCAGTTCTTC
TRBD2	TRBV10-1	.	TRBJ2-7	CASSDLGLASHEQYF	TGCGCCAGCAGTGACCTGGGACTAGCGAGCCACGAGCAGTACTTC
TRBD1	TRBV18	.	TRBJ1-5	CASSPPGQGPQHF	TGTGCCAGCTCGCCTCCGGGACAGGGACCCCAGCATTTT
.	TRBV19	.	TRBJ1-4	CASSSRPATNEKLFF	TGTGCCAGTAGTAGCAGGCCCGCAACTAATGAAAAACTGTTTTTT
TRBD2	TRBV7-9	.	TRBJ2-7	CASSSGLAGVWQYF	TGTGCCAGCAGCTCCGGACTAGCGGGGGTCTGGCAGTACTTC